This TCR beta chain was captured by sequencing in a study of blood T cell repertoires in COVID-19. Participants, about 18 to 90 years old, spanned 25 or so US areas. Researchers sorted participants into cohorts using their self-reported clinical history. The assay was immunoSEQ multiplex PCR, and TCRdb's table has in-frame clones only and misses some. The profile shows about 360,000 clones, over 75% of them singletons. V lost 5 bases and J lost 3, with 7 bases in between. This CDR3 has 12 amino acids. Germline CDR1 and CDR2: GTSNPN and SVGIG (reference sequence). V usage is TRBV30 and J usage is TRBJ2-2, with a tentative D call TRBD1 (5 bases). The clonotype originates from a woman between 35 and 50 years old with acute COVID-19. The sequencing sample was made of PBMCs or T cells enriched from blood (not recorded which). CDR3 bases: TGTGCCTGGGTACAGGACACCGGGGAGCTGTTTTTT. It encodes CAWVQDTGELFF.